Listed below are T cell receptor beta chains from one sample, sequenced in a study of response to subunit inactivated influenza vaccine. Via MiXCR, TCRdb re-called the RT-PCR reads, giving one row per CDR3 protein. The data show 530,000 or so distinct CDR3 sequences, 25% seen once. This material consisted of CD4+ T cells sorted from PBMCs, taken less than 6 days after vaccination. The receptors were gathered from a man aged 45-60 years who received an inactivated influenza vaccine. CDR3s include the opening cysteine and the closing phenylalanine or tryptophan. The D gene is left open where the match is weak. Only part of the rows carry a size: once, few, many, or a class if the clone is expanded.

CASRTQGLAHYGYTF | TGTGCCAGCAGGACGCAGGGTCTGGCTCACTATGGCTACACCTTC | TRBV12-3/TRBV12-4 | - | TRBJ1-2 | -
CASSLSREYEQYF | TGTGCCAGCTCACTTTCCAGGGAATACGAGCAGTACTTC | TRBV18 | - | TRBJ2-7 | -
CASSTQGGNRYQTQYF | TGTGCCAGCAGCACGCAAGGCGGGAATCGGTATCAGACCCAGTACTTC | TRBV7-8 | few | TRBJ2-5 | -
CASSGRRLSEKLFF | TGTGCCAGTAGTGGGCGCCGGCTGAGTGAAAAACTGTTTTTT | TRBV19 | - | TRBJ1-4 | -
CASSPLSGGVGNEQFF | TGTGCCAGCAGTCCGCTATCCGGGGGCGTTGGCAATGAGCAGTTCTTC | TRBV12-3/TRBV12-4 | few | TRBJ2-1 | -
CASSLSIRNYGYTF | TGTGCCAGCAGTTTATCGATTAGAAACTATGGCTACACCTTC | TRBV12-3/TRBV12-4 | - | TRBJ1-2 | -
CASAGRGYTEAFF | TGCGCCAGCGCCGGACGAGGTTACACTGAAGCTTTCTTT | TRBV5-1 | - | TRBJ1-1 | -
CASSKVGGRDRVRNEQFF | TGTGCCAGCAGCAAAGTCGGAGGCCGGGACAGGGTTCGCAATGAGCAGTTCTTC | TRBV21-1 | few | TRBJ2-1 | -
CASSLPERQETQYF | TGTGCCAGCAGCCTCCCAGAAAGACAAGAGACCCAGTACTTC | TRBV7-2 | - | TRBJ2-5 | -
CASSNGDGGELAKNIQYF | TGTGCCAGCAGCAACGGGGACGGCGGGGAACTAGCCAAAAACATTCAGTACTTC | TRBV11-2 | - | TRBJ2-4 | -
CASSRIQLTGDETQYF | TGTGCCAGCAGTCGCATTCAACTGACAGGGGACGAGACCCAGTACTTC | TRBV6-1 | - | TRBJ2-5 | TRBD1
CASSLAGLKGETQYF | TGTGCCAGCAGCTTAGCGGGCCTCAAGGGAGAGACCCAGTACTTC | TRBV7-2 | - | TRBJ2-5 | -
CASSFGTAGSQETQYF | TGCGCCAGCAGCTTCGGGACCGCAGGTTCACAAGAGACCCAGTACTTC | TRBV5-1 | - | TRBJ2-5 | -
CARIGTGGLGQETQYF | TGTGCCAGGATAGGGACAGGGGGTTTGGGGCAAGAGACCCAGTACTTC | TRBV7-2 | few | TRBJ2-5 | TRBD1
CASSFAFRETGQGTNEQFF | TGTGCCAGCAGCTTCGCGTTTCGGGAAACGGGACAGGGTACAAATGAGCAGTTCTTC | TRBV7-2 | - | TRBJ2-1 | TRBD1
CAIRYGDNEQFF | TGTGCCATCAGGTACGGTGACAATGAGCAGTTCTTC | TRBV10-3 | - | TRBJ2-1 | -
CASSLGTGSRSGYTF | TGTGCCAGCAGCTTAGGAACAGGGAGTCGGAGTGGCTACACCTTC | TRBV7-2 | few | TRBJ1-2 | -
CASSGKTSGSLYEQYF | TGTGCCAGCAGTGGAAAGACTAGCGGGAGCTTGTACGAGCAGTACTTC | TRBV6-1 | - | TRBJ2-7 | TRBD2
CASSPRGRNTGELFF | TGTGCCAGCAGTCCTCGGGGGAGAAACACCGGGGAGCTGTTTTTT | TRBV5-6 | few | TRBJ2-2 | -
CASSAGSGGTDTQYF | TGTGCCAGCAGCGCCGGTAGCGGGGGGACCGATACGCAGTATTTT | TRBV9 | - | TRBJ2-3 | TRBD2
CASSHVGPDNYGYTF | TGCGCCAGCAGCCATGTAGGGCCCGATAACTATGGCTACACCTTC | TRBV4-1 | few | TRBJ1-2 | -
CSVRRLAGVGIYEQYF | TGCAGTGTTAGGCGGCTAGCGGGAGTTGGAATCTACGAGCAGTACTTC | TRBV20-1 | - | TRBJ2-7 | TRBD2
CASSLGGRGLRNSPLHF | TGTGCCAGCAGTTTAGGGGGAAGGGGGTTACGGAATTCACCCCTCCACTTT | TRBV7-2 | - | TRBJ1-6 | -
CASSLIRPGTDTQYF | TGTGCCAGCAGCTTAATAAGGCCTGGCACAGATACGCAGTATTTT | TRBV7-2 | few | TRBJ2-3 | -
CASSSTGWEQYF | TGCGCCAGCAGCTCGACGGGGTGGGAGCAGTACTTC | TRBV5-1 | few | TRBJ2-7 | -
CASSLDRERTTEAFF | TGCGCCAGCAGCTTGGACAGGGAGCGGACCACTGAAGCTTTCTTT | TRBV5-1 | - | TRBJ1-1 | -
CSALSWGQETQYF | TGCAGTGCGCTCTCCTGGGGCCAAGAGACCCAGTACTTC | TRBV20-1 | many | TRBJ2-5 | -
CASSHLGGFLYEQYF | TGCGCCAGCAGCCACCTGGGGGGTTTTCTTTACGAGCAGTACTTC | TRBV4-1 | few | TRBJ2-7 | -
CASSLTGTQIRSYEQYF | TGTGCCAGCAGCTTGACCGGGACGCAGATCCGGAGTTACGAGCAGTACTTC | TRBV5-4 | - | TRBJ2-7 | -
CASSFGLAGQNEQFF | TGCGCCAGCAGCTTTGGACTAGCGGGGCAGAATGAGCAGTTCTTC | TRBV4-3 | - | TRBJ2-1 | TRBD2
CASSYAGTYTDTQYF | TGTGCCAGCAGTTACGCGGGAACCTACACAGATACGCAGTATTTT | TRBV6-5 | few | TRBJ2-3 | -
CSAPGHRGGETQYF | TGCAGTGCGCCGGGACACCGAGGGGGAGAGACCCAGTACTTC | TRBV20-1 | few | TRBJ2-5 | -
CASSQAGINEQFF | TGTGCCAGCAGCCAAGCGGGAATCAATGAGCAGTTCTTC | TRBV3-1 | few | TRBJ2-1 | -
CASSPARGDTQYF | TGCGCCAGCAGCCCAGCCAGAGGAGATACGCAGTATTTT | TRBV5-1 | few | TRBJ2-3 | -
CSARARLSTYEQYF | TGCAGTGCTAGAGCGCGCCTATCTACCTACGAGCAGTACTTC | TRBV20-1 | - | TRBJ2-7 | -
CASSPGAVKGGELFF | TGTGCCAGCAGCCCCGGTGCGGTTAAAGGCGGGGAGCTGTTTTTT | TRBV3-1 | - | TRBJ2-2 | -
CAIQTGDDYGYTF | TGTGCCATCCAAACAGGGGATGACTATGGCTACACCTTC | TRBV10-3 | - | TRBJ1-2 | TRBD1
CASSRGLAVITDTQYF | TGCGCCAGCAGCAGGGGACTAGCGGTCATCACAGATACGCAGTATTTT | TRBV5-1 | - | TRBJ2-3 | TRBD2
CASSQDVKFAAENGYTF | TGTGCCAGCAGCCAAGACGTAAAATTTGCAGCTGAGAATGGCTACACCTTC | TRBV4-2 | - | TRBJ1-2 | -
CASSQDGTSLSSYNEQFF | TGTGCCAGCAGCCAAGATGGAACTAGTTTAAGCTCCTACAATGAGCAGTTCTTC | TRBV3-1 | - | TRBJ2-1 | -
CATTKDRFTGELFF | TGTGCCACGACCAAAGACAGATTCACCGGGGAGCTGTTTTTT | TRBV6-2/TRBV6-3 | - | TRBJ2-2 | -
CASSLGEGEQFF | TGTGCCAGCTCCCTGGGGGAGGGTGAGCAGTTCTTC | TRBV5-6 | - | TRBJ2-1 | TRBD2
CSGRDSTTDTQYF | TGCAGCGGCCGGGACTCGACCACAGATACGCAGTATTTT | TRBV29-1 | - | TRBJ2-3 | -
CSASNRSNQPQHF | TGCAGTGCTAGTAACCGGAGCAATCAGCCCCAGCATTTT | TRBV20-1 | - | TRBJ1-5 | -
CASRSFGAGMGVQYF | TGTGCCAGCAGGAGCTTCGGGGCTGGTATGGGGGTGCAGTACTTC | TRBV6-1 | many | TRBJ2-7 | -